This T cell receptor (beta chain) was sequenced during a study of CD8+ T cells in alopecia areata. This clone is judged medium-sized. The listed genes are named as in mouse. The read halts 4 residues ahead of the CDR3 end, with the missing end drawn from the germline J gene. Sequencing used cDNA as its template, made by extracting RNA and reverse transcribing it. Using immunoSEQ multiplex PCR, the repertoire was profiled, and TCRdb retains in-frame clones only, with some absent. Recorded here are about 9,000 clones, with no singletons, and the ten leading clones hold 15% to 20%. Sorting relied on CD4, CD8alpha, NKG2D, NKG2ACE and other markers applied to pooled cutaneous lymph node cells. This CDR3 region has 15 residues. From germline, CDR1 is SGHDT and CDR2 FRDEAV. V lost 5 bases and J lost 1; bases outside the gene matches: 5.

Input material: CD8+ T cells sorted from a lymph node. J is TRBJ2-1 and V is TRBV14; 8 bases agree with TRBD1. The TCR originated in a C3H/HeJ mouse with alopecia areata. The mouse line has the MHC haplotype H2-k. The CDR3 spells CASRGRDRNYAEQFF. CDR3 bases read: TGTGCCAGCAGGGGCCGGGACAGGAACTATGCT.